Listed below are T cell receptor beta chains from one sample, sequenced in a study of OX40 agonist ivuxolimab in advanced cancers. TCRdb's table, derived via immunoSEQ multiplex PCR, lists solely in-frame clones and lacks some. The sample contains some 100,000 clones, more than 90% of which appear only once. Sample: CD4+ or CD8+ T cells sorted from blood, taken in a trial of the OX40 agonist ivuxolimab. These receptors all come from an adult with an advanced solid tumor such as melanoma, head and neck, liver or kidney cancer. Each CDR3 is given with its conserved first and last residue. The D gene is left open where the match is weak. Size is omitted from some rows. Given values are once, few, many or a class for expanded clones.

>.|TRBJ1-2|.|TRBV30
CASTGGDYGYTF
TGTGCCTCGACTGGAGGGGACTATGGCTACACCTTC
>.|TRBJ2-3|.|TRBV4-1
CASSPQQGRTDTQYF
TGCGCCAGCAGCCCACAACAGGGGAGGACAGATACGCAGTATTTT
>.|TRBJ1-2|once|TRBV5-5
CASSSGVYGYTF
TGTGCCAGCAGCTCTGGGGTCTATGGCTACACCTTC
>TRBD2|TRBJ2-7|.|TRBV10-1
CASSEFGAGESYEQYF
TGCGCCAGCAGTGAGTTTGGAGCGGGAGAGTCCTACGAGCAGTACTTC
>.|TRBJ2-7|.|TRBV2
CASSERFYLAKKGYEQYF
TGTGCCAGCAGTGAAAGGTTCTACTTAGCAAAAAAAGGCTACGAGCAGTACTTC
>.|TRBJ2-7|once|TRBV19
CASSIAGAYEQYF
TGTGCCAGTAGTATTGCAGGTGCCTACGAGCAGTACTTC
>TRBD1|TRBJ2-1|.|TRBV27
CASSISWDRAPTEQFF
TGTGCCAGCAGTATATCTTGGGACAGGGCACCAACTGAGCAGTTCTTC
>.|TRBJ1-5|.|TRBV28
CASSNDRNQPQHF
TGTGCCAGCAGCAACGACAGGAATCAGCCCCAGCATTTT
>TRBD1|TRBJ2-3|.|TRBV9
CASSVESSDRITDTQYF
TGTGCCAGCAGCGTAGAAAGCTCGGACAGGATCACAGATACGCAGTATTTT
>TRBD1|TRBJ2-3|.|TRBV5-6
CASSLAWMGQGMDTQYF
TGTGCCAGCAGCTTGGCCTGGATGGGACAGGGGATGGATACGCAGTATTTT
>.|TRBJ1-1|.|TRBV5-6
CASSVQGRTEAFF
TGTGCCAGCAGCGTCCAGGGGCGCACTGAAGCTTTCTTT
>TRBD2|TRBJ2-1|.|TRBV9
CASSDVAGGDNEQFF
TGTGCCAGCAGCGATGTAGCGGGAGGCGACAATGAGCAGTTCTTC
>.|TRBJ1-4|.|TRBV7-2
CASSTWTELNEKLFF
TGTGCCAGCAGCACATGGACAGAACTTAATGAAAAACTGTTTTTT
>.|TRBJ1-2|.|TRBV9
CASSSGGPWTF
TGTGCCAGCAGCAGTGGGGGGCCGTGGACCTTC
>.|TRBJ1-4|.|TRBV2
CASSVTGATNEKLFF
TGTGCCAGCAGTGTCACGGGGGCCACTAATGAAAAACTGTTTTTT
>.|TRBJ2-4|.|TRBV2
CASSELPKNIQYF
TGTGCCAGCAGTGAACTCCCCAAAAACATTCAGTACTTC
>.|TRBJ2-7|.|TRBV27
CASRLGFGSGAYEQYF
TGTGCCAGCAGATTGGGCTTTGGTTCAGGGGCCTACGAGCAGTACTTC
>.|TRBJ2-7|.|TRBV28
CASSLLWSSYEQYF
TGTGCCAGCAGTTTATTGTGGAGCTCCTACGAGCAGTACTTC
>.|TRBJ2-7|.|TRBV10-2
CASSESGQLYEQYF
TGCGCCAGCAGTGAGTCGGGGCAGCTCTACGAGCAGTACTTC
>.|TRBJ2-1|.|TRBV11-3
CASSLTPSSYNEQFF
TGTGCCAGCAGCTTGACACCGAGCTCCTACAATGAGCAGTTCTTC
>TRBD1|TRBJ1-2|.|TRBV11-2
CASSWGQGLTVNGYTF
TGTGCCAGCAGCTGGGGACAGGGGCTAACGGTGAATGGCTACACCTTC
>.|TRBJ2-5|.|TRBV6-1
CAGGHPRETQYF
TGTGCCGGCGGACACCCGCGAGAGACCCAGTACTTC
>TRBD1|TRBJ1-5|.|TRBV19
CAGTDQPQHF
TGTGCCGGGACAGATCAGCCCCAGCATTTT
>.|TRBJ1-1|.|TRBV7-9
CASSETLDTEAFF
TGTGCCAGCAGCGAAACCCTGGACACTGAAGCTTTCTTT
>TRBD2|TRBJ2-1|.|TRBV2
CASRASGSTYNEQFF
TGTGCCAGCAGGGCTAGCGGGAGCACCTACAATGAGCAGTTCTTC
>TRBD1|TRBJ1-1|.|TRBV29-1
CSVEGDRVLLF
TGCAGCGTTGAAGGGGACAGGGTGCTACTCTTT
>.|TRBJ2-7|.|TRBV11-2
CASSWGDGSYEQYF
TGTGCCAGCAGCTGGGGGGACGGCTCCTACGAGCAGTACTTC
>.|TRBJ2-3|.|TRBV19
CASSIMFTGRGTDTQYF
TGTGCCAGTAGTATAATGTTCACGGGCAGGGGAACAGATACGCAGTATTTT
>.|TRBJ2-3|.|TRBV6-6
CASSALGSLGTDTQYF
TGTGCCAGCAGTGCACTGGGAAGCCTCGGCACAGATACGCAGTATTTT
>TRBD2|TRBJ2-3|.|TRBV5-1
CASSLEGTSGGITDTQYF
TGCGCCAGCAGCTTGGAGGGGACTAGCGGGGGGATCACAGATACGCAGTATTTT
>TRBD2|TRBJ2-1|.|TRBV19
CASSIVAGSYNEQFF
TGTGCCAGTAGTATAGTAGCGGGGTCCTACAATGAGCAGTTCTTC
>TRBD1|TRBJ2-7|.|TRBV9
CASSKTGGVEQYF
TGTGCCAGCAGCAAGACAGGGGGCGTCGAGCAGTACTTC
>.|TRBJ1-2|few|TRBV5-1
CASSLGGDYGYTF
TGCGCCAGCAGCTTGGGAGGGGACTATGGCTACACCTTC
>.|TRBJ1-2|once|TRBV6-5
CASSEAWGYTF
TGTGCCAGCAGTGAAGCCTGGGGCTACACCTTC
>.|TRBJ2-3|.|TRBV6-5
CASSYAATSTDTQYF
TGTGCCAGCAGTTACGCGGCAACCTCGACAGATACGCAGTATTTT
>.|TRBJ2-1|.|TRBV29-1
CSTILGTHNEQFF
TGCAGCACGATCCTAGGGACACACAATGAGCAGTTCTTC
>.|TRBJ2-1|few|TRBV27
CASTSYNEQFF
TGTGCCAGCACTAGCTACAATGAGCAGTTCTTC
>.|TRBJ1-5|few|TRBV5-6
CASSLSREPQHF
TGTGCCAGCAGCTTGTCCAGGGAGCCCCAGCATTTT
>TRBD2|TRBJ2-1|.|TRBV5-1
CASSSNPEAGDAQFF
TGCGCCAGCAGCTCAAACCCAGAAGCGGGAGATGCGCAGTTCTTC
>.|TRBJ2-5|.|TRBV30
CAWMAGSQYF
TGTGCCTGGATGGCGGGGTCCCAGTACTTC
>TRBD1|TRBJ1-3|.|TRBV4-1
CASSPRDRGDGNTIYF
TGCGCCAGCAGCCCGCGGGACAGGGGTGATGGAAACACCATATATTTT
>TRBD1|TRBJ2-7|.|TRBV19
CASSWDRDNEQYF
TGTGCCAGTAGCTGGGACAGGGACAACGAGCAGTACTTC
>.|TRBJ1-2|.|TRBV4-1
CASSQELDSPYTF
TGCGCCAGCAGCCAAGAATTGGACAGCCCTTACACCTTC
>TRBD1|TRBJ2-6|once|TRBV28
CASSPPTGAGANVLTF
TGTGCCAGCAGTCCACCGACAGGGGCTGGGGCCAACGTCCTGACTTTC
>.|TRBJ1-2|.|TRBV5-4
CASSFGTGGYTF
TGTGCCAGCAGCTTCGGGACTGGAGGCTACACCTTC
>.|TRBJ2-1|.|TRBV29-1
CSVADGYNEQFF
TGCAGCGTCGCAGACGGGTACAATGAGCAGTTCTTC
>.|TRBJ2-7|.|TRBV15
CATSRDRGARKNEQYF
TGTGCCACCAGCAGAGATCGTGGCGCTAGGAAGAACGAGCAGTACTTC
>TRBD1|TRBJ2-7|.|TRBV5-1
CASSFSGGRYYEQYF
TGCGCCAGCAGCTTTTCAGGGGGCCGCTACTACGAGCAGTACTTC
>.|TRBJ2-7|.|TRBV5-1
CASRPESGNWEQYF
TGCGCCAGCAGGCCGGAGTCGGGTAATTGGGAGCAGTACTTC
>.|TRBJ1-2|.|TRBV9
CASSVTQTTNYGYTF
TGTGCCAGCAGCGTAACACAGACGACTAACTATGGCTACACCTTC
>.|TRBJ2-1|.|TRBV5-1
CASSLTGEQFF
TGCGCCAGCAGCTTGACCGGTGAGCAGTTCTTC
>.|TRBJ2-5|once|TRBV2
CASSDGREGTQYF
TGTGCCAGCAGTGACGGCAGAGAAGGGACCCAGTACTTC
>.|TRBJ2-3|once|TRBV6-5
CASSYSEDTDTQYF
TGTGCCAGCAGTTACTCTGAAGATACCGATACGCAGTATTTT
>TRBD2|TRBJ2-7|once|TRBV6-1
CASRTSGEAYEQYF
TGTGCCAGCAGAACTAGCGGGGAAGCCTACGAGCAGTACTTC
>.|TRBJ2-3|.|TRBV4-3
CASSQDRRLTDTQYF
TGCGCCAGCAGCCAAGACAGGCGACTCACAGATACGCAGTATTTT
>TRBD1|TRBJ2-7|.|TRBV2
CASSGPGQGAERQYF
TGTGCCAGCAGTGGACCGGGACAGGGCGCCGAGAGGCAGTACTTC
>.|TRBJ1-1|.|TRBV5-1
CASSLEGRAFF
TGCGCCAGCAGCTTGGAGGGGAGGGCTTTCTTT
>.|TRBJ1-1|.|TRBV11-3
CASSLGRNTEAFF
TGTGCCAGCAGCTTAGGGCGGAACACTGAAGCTTTCTTT
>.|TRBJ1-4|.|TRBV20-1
CSAEGPEKLFF
TGCAGTGCCGAAGGCCCCGAAAAACTGTTTTTT